The sequence of this T cell receptor (beta chain) was determined in a study of blood T cells in healthy people across ages. The use of a sample-barcoded 5' primer and a J-beta primer mix characterized a second PCR of roughly 6 to 11 cycles. MiXCR, run by TCRdb on the 5' RACE reads, gives a single entry per CDR3 protein. The sample shows about 680,000 distinct CDR3 sequences, 49% of them seen only once. A remark on this clonotype: Its specificity is unknown.

Russia was home to the donors, healthy Caucasian individuals aged about 6 to 90. Overall study findings and caveats: Strong correlation linked observed beta diversity and percent naive T cells.

Trimming stripped 0 bases from V and 5 bases from J, with 15 bases between. CDR3 length equals 16 residues. Germline CDR1 is LGHDT and CDR2 is YNNKEL (reference sequence). The chain combines TRBV3-1 with TRBJ2-3, with a weak D call TRBD2 (7 bases). This receptor was obtained from a woman aged 60-75 years in good health. Sequences were obtained from blood. The CDR3 here is CASSQDGGGRGDTQYF. The CDR3, as DNA: TGTGCCAGCAGCCAAGATGGGGGCGGGAGAGGAGATACGCAGTATTTT.